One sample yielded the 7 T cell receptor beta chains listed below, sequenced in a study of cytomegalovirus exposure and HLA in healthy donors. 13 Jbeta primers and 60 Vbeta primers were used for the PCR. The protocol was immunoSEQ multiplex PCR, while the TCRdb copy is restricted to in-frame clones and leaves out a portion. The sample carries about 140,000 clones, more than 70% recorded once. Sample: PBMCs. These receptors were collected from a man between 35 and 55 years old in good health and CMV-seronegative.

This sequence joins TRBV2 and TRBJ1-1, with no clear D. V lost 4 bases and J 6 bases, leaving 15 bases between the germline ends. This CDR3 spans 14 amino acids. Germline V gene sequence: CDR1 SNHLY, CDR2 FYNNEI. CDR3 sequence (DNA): TGTGCCAGCAGTGGGCCTCCTCACTACGCTGAAGCTTTCTTT. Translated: CASSGPPHYAEAFF. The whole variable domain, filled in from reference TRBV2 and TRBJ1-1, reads EPEVTQTPSHQVTQMGQEVILRCVPISNHLYFYWYRQILGQKVEFLVSFYNNEISEKSEIFDDQFSVERPDGSNFTLKIRSTKLEDSAMYFCASSGPPHYAEAFFGQGTRLTVV.

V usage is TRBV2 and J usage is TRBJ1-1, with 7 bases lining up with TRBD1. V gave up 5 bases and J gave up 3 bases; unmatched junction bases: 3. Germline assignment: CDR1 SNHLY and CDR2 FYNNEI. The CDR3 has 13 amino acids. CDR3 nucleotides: TGTGCCAGCAGTCTAACAGGGGACACTGAAGCTTTCTTT. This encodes CASSLTGDTEAFF.

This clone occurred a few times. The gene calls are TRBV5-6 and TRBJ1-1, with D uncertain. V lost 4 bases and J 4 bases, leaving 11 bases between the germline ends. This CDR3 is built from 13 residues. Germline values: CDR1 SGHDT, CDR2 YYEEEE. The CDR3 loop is CASSPTEGTEAFF. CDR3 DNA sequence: TGTGCCAGCAGCCCTACAGAGGGCACTGAAGCTTTCTTT.

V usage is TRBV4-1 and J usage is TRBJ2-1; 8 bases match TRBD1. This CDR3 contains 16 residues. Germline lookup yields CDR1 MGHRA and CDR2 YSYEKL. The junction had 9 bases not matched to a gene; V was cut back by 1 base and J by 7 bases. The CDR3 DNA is TGCGCCAGCAGCCAAGGAAACTCGGACAGGGCAAATGAGCAGTTCTTC. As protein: CASSQGNSDRANEQFF.

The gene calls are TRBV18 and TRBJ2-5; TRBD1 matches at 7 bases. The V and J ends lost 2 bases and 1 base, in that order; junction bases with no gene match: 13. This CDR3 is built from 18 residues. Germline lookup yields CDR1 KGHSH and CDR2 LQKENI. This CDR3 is CASSPRFGQTGAQETQYF. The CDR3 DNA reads TGTGCCAGCTCACCAAGGTTCGGACAAACAGGGGCCCAAGAGACCCAGTACTTC.

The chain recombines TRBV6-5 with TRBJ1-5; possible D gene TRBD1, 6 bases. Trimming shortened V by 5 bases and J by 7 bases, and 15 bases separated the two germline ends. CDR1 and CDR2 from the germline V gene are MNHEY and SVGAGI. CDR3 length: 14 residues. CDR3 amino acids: CASSEGGEGQPQHF. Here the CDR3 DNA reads TGTGCCAGCAGTGAGGGGGGGGAAGGACAGCCCCAGCATTTT.

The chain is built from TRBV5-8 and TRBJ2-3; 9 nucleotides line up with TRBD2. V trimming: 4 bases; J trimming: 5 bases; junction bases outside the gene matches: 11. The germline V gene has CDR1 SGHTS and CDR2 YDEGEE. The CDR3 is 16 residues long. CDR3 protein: CASSGGPLAGRDTQYF. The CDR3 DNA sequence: TGTGCCAGCAGCGGAGGTCCTCTAGCGGGGAGAGATACGCAGTATTTT.